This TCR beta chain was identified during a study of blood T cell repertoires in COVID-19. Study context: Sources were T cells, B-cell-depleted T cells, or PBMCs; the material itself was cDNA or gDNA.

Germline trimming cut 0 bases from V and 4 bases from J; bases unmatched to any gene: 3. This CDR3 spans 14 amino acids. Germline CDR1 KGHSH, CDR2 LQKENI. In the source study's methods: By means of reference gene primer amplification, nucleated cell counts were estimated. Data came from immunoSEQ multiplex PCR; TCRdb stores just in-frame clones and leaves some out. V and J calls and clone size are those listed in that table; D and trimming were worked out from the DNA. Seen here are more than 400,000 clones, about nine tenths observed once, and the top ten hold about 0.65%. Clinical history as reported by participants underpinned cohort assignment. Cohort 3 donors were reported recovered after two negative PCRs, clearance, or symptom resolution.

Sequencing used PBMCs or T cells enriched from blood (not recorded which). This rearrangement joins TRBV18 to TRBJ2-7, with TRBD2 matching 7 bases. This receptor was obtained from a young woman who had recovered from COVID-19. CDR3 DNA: TGTGCCAGCTCACCACCAGGTAGCGGGTACGAGCAGTACTTC. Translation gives CASSPPGSGYEQYF.